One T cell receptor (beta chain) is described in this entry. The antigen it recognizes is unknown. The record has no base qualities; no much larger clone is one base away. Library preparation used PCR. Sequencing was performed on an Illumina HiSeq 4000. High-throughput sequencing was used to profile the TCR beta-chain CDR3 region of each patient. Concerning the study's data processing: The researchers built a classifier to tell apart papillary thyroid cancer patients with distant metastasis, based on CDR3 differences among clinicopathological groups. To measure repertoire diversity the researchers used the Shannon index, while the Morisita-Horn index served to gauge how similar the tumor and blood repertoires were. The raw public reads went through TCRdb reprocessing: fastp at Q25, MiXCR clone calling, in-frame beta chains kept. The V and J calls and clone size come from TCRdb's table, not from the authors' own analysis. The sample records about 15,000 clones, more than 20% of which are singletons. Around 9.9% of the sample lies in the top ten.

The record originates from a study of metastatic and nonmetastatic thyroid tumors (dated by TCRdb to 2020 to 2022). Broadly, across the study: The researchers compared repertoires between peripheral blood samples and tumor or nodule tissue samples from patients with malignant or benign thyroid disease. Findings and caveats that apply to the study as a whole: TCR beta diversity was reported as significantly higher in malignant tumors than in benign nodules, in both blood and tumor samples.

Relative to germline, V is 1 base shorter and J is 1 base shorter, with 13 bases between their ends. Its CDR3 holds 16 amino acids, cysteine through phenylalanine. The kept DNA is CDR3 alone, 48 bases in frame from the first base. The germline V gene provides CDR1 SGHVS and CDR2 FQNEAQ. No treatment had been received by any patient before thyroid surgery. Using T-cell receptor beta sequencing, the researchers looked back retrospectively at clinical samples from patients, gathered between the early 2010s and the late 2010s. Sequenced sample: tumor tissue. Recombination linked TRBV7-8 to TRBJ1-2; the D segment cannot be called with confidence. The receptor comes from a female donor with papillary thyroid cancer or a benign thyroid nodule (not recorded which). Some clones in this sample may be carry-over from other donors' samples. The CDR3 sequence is CASSLGRLPHNYGYTF. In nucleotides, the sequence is TGTGCCAGCAGCTTAGGACGCCTCCCCCATAACTATGGCTACACCTTC.